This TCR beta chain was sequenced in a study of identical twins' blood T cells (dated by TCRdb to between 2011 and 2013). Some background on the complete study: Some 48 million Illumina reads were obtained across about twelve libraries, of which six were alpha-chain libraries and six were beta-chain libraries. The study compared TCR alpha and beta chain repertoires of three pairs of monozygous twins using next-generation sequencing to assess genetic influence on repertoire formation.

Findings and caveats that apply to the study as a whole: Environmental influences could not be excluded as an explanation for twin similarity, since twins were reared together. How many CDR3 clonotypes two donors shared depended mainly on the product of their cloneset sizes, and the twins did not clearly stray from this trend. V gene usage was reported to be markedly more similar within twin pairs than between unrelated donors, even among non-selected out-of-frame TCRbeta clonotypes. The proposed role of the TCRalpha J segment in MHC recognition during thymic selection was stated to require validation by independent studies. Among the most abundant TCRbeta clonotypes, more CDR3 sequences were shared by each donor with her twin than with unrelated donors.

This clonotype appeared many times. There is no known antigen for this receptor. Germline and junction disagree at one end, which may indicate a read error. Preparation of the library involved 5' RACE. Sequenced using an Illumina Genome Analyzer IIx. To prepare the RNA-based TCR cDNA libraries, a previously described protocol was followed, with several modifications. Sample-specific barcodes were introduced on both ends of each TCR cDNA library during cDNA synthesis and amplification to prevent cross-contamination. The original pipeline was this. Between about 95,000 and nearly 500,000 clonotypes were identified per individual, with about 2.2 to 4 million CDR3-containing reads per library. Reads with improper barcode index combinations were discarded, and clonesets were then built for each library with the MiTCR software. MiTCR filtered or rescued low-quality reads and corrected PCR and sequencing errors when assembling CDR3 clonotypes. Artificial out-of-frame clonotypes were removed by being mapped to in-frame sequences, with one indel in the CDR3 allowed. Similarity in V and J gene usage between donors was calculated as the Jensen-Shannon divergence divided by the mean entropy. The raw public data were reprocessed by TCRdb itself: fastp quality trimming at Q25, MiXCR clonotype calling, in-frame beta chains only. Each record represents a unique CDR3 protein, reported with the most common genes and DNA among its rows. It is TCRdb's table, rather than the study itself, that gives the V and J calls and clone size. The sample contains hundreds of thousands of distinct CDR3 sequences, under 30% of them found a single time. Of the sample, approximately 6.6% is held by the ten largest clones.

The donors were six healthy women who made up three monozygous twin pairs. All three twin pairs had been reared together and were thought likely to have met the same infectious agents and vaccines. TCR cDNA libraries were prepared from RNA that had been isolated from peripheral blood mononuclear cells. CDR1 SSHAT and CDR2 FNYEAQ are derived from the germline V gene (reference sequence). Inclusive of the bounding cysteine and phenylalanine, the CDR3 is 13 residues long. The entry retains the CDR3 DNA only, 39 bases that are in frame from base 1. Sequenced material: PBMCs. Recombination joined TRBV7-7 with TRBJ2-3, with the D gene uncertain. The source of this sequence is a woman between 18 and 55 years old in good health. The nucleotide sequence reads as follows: TGTGCTAGCAGCTTGTCTGTACAATCTACGCAGTATTTT. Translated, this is CASSLSVQSTQYF.